The rows below give T cell receptor beta chains drawn from one sample of a study of blood T cells in healthy people across ages. TCRdb ran MiXCR on the 5' RACE reads and lists one entry per CDR3 protein. The sample holds about 780,000 distinct CDR3 sequences; roughly 46% are singletons and the top ten take around 18%. Sequencing was done on a sample of blood. All receptors derive from a man older than 75 in good health. CDR3s include the opening cysteine and the closing phenylalanine or tryptophan. A D gene is named only where the DNA matches it firmly. Clone size appears in some rows only: once, few, many, or a class for an expanded clone.

j_call v_call clone_size d_call cdr3_aa cdr3_nt
TRBJ2-3 TRBV28 - - CASSPNGVRAGDTQYF TGTGCCAGCAGCCCGAATGGGGTCAGGGCCGGGGATACGCAGTATTTT
TRBJ2-1 TRBV7-9 - TRBD1 CASSLGGQDTNEQFF TGTGCCAGCAGCTTAGGGGGACAGGATACCAATGAGCAGTTCTTC
TRBJ1-4 TRBV12-3/TRBV12-4 - - CASRPRGEKLFF TGTGCCAGCAGACCCCGGGGGGAAAAACTGTTTTTT
TRBJ2-7 TRBV3-1 - - CASSQQGSGNYEQYF TGTGCCAGCAGCCAACAGGGATCCGGGAACTACGAGCAGTACTTC
TRBJ2-7 TRBV18 - - CASSPREGQGEQYF TGTGCCAGCTCACCGCGTGAGGGGCAAGGCGAGCAGTACTTC
TRBJ2-7 TRBV29-1 - - CSVEQQGRGLDEQYF TGCAGCGTTGAACAGCAGGGGAGGGGGCTCGACGAGCAGTACTTC
TRBJ1-6 TRBV28 - TRBD1 CASRPTGTVRSSYNSPLHF TGTGCCAGCAGGCCGACCGGGACAGTAAGGAGCTCCTATAATTCACCCCTCCACTTT
TRBJ2-1 TRBV5-4 few - CASSFRSPPNEQFF TGTGCCAGCAGCTTTCGGTCACCGCCTAATGAGCAGTTCTTC
TRBJ2-3 TRBV5-6 - TRBD2 CASSPEGLAGGPDTQYF TGTGCCAGCAGCCCCGAGGGTCTAGCGGGAGGGCCAGATACGCAGTATTTT
TRBJ1-2 TRBV5-1 few TRBD1 CASSGGGQGRLYGYTF TGCGCCAGCAGCGGAGGCGGACAGGGCCGGCTCTATGGCTACACCTTC
TRBJ1-5 TRBV6-6 - - CASSYTRDSLSNQPQHF TGTGCCAGCAGCTACACTCGGGACTCTCTTAGCAATCAGCCCCAGCATTTT